These 2 T cell receptor beta chains were sequenced from one sample in a study of shared clonotypes between healthy human individuals. The naive CD8 population came from CD45RO-negative cells selected for CCR7, without terminally differentiated effector memory CD45RA+ cells. TCRdb keeps only in-frame clones here, not all; method: immunoSEQ multiplex PCR. This sample has 700,000 to 950,000 clones, with about 96% found just once. Sequencing was carried out using naive CD8+ T cells sorted from blood. These receptors all stem from a man aged 25 to 45 in good health.

V is TRBV2 and J is TRBJ2-7; 7 bases fit TRBD1. V dropped 4 bases and J dropped 3; count of bases not matched to a gene: 9. The CDR3 contains 15 residues. From germline, CDR1 is SNHLY and CDR2 FYNNEI. The CDR3, as DNA: TGTGCCAGCAGTGCTCGGACAGGCCGAAGCTACGAGCAGTACTTC. It translates to CASSARTGRSYEQYF.

The rearrangement joins TRBV27 to TRBJ2-3; no reliable D call. Trimming left V 4 bases short and J 3 bases short, with 26 bases between. The CDR3 covers 19 residues. Germline V CDR1 and CDR2: MNHEY, SMNVEV (reference sequence). Here the CDR3 reads CASSSYPLTGVRATDTQYF. CDR3 sequence (DNA): TGTGCCAGCAGTTCCTACCCGTTGACCGGAGTAAGAGCTACAGATACGCAGTATTTT.